These 12 T cell receptor beta chains came from one sample sequenced in a study of CD8 T cells in Susac syndrome. RNA was extracted with the RNeasy kit, and a quantity of roughly 0.5 to 1 ug was reverse transcribed using random hexamers. TCRdb itself ran the immunoSEQ multiplex PCR reads through MiXCR, one entry per CDR3 protein. The table records about 150,000 distinct CDR3 sequences, around 92% of them present only once. Input material: CD4+ T cells from PBMCs. The origin of the receptors is a human donor in good health.

This sequence joins TRBV10-3 and TRBJ2-5, with D possibly matching TRBD2 (6 bases). The germline gives CDR1 ENHRY, CDR2 SYGVKD. Trimming took 6 bases from V and 5 from J, leaving 16 bases between them. The CDR3 has 14 residues. The CDR3 reads CAIRPGPEGETQYF. The CDR3 coding sequence is TGTGCCATCAGACCGGGCCCGGAGGGGGAGACCCAGTACTTC.

The V call is TRBV30, the J call TRBJ1-5; D may be TRBD1 (5 bases). The V end lost 0 bases, the J end lost 2 bases, and 20 bases lay between the germline ends. The CDR3 sequence is 18 residues long. In germline, CDR1 is GTSNPN, CDR2 SVGIG (reference sequence). The CDR3 sequence is CAWSVQLGAGTGNQPQHF. In DNA form, the CDR3 reads TGTGCCTGGAGTGTACAGCTGGGAGCAGGGACGGGCAATCAGCCCCAGCATTTT. Filled out from reference TRBV30 and TRBJ1-5, the complete variable domain reads SQTIHQWPATLVQPVGSPLSLECTVEGTSNPNLYWYRQAAGRGLQLLFYSVGIGQISSEVPQNLSASRPQDRQFILSSKKLLLSDSGFYLCAWSVQLGAGTGNQPQHFGDGTRLSIL.

The V gene is TRBV9, the J gene TRBJ2-7; TRBD1 or TRBD2 may be the D gene (6 bases each). Deletions cut 0 bases from V and 3 bases from J, with 13 bases between. This CDR3 spans 15 amino acids. CDR1 and CDR2 (germline): SGDLS, YYNGEE. The chain's CDR3 is CASSVEVGGSYEQYF. The CDR3 bases are TGTGCCAGCAGCGTAGAGGTCGGGGGCAGCTACGAGCAGTACTTC. The variable domain in full, with the rest retrieved from reference TRBV9 and TRBJ2-7, is DSGVTQTPKHLITATGQRVTLRCSPRSGDLSVYWYQQSLDQGLQFLIQYYNGEERAKGNILERFSAQQFPDLHSELNLSSLELGDSALYFCASSVEVGGSYEQYFGPGTRLTVT.

The chain combines TRBV5-1 with TRBJ2-4; 7 bases line up with TRBD2. With 4 bases clipped from V and 7 bases from J, the junction kept 11 bases outside the gene matches. Germline CDR1 and CDR2: SGHRS and YFSETQ. The CDR3 is 15 amino acids. The CDR3 DNA is TGCGCCAGCAGCACCGGACTAGTTAGGGCGAACATTCAGTACTTC. This gives the protein CASSTGLVRANIQYF.

For this clonotype: The germline gene is not matched at one end of the junction; a read error may be the cause. The chain joins TRBV5-1 to TRBJ1-1; D unclear. This CDR3 region has 14 residues. Germline V CDR1 and CDR2: SGHRS, YFSETQ. CDR3 loop: CASSLTQTNAEAFF. Here the CDR3 DNA reads TGCGCCAGCAGCTTGACACAGACGAACGCTGAAGCTTTCTTT.

J is TRBJ1-2 and V is TRBV11-2, with 9 bases identical to TRBD1. J gave up 4 bases and V 7 bases, and 19 bases lay outside the gene matches. The germline V gene encodes CDR1 SGHAT and CDR2 FQNNGV. The length of the CDR3 is 18 residues. The CDR3 protein is CASIEEGGQGGKSYGYTF. CDR3 DNA: TGTGCCAGCATTGAGGAGGGGGGACAGGGAGGGAAATCCTATGGCTACACCTTC.

The chain uses TRBV7-2 and TRBJ2-3; TRBD2 aligns across 15 bases. The CDR3 covers 18 residues. Trimming at V came to 5 bases and at J to 2 bases, leaving 8 bases not matched to a gene. The V gene's germline CDR1 is SGHTA and CDR2 FQGNSA. The CDR3 loop reads CASSTMGLAGGPTDTQYF. The CDR3 bases are TGTGCCAGCAGCACGATGGGACTAGCGGGGGGCCCCACAGATACGCAGTATTTT.

V gene TRBV2 combines with J gene TRBJ2-1; D might be TRBD2 (6 bases). This CDR3 spans 12 amino acids. Between the trimmed V and J ends, which lost 7 bases and 9 bases, there was a span of 13 bases. CDR1 is SNHLY, CDR2 FYNNEI, per germline. CDR3 sequence reads: CASTTSYFEQFF. The DNA for the CDR3 is TGTGCCAGCACTACTAGCTACTTTGAGCAGTTCTTC.

The rearrangement uses TRBV4-1 and TRBJ2-5; 7 nucleotides align to TRBD1. CDR3 size: 18 residues. The V gene's germline CDR1 is MGHRA and CDR2 YSYEKL. V lost 1 base, J lost 2 bases, and 13 bases stayed unmatched. The CDR3 here is CASSQAGTAFRPQETQYF. The CDR3 nucleotides are TGCGCCAGCAGCCAAGCCGGGACAGCCTTCAGACCACAAGAGACCCAGTACTTC.

The chain combines TRBV5-6 with TRBJ1-1; D is undetermined. This CDR3 spans 16 amino acids. V dropped 4 bases and J dropped 2 bases, with 18 bases sitting between them. In germline, CDR1 is SGHDT, CDR2 YYEEEE. The CDR3 spells CASSPGSFSSNTEAFF. The CDR3 DNA reads TGTGCCAGCAGCCCCGGATCATTCAGCTCAAACACTGAAGCTTTCTTT.

The V and J genes are TRBV12-3 or TRBV12-4 and TRBJ2-1; D perhaps matches TRBD2 (6 bases). The CDR3 extends over 16 amino acids. V was cut by 5 bases and J by 1 base, with 15 bases left in between. DNA of the CDR3: TGTGCCAGCAGTCCGACCGGGAGCAAATCCTACAATGAGCAGTTCTTC. Translating it yields CASSPTGSKSYNEQFF.

The chain recombines TRBV5-1 with TRBJ1-2; D not resolved. V was cut by 0 bases and J by 3 bases, with 9 bases left in between. Germline V gives CDR1 SGHRS, CDR2 YFSETQ. This CDR3 spans 14 amino acids. The chain's CDR3 is CASSLGGTDYGYTF. CDR3 DNA sequence: TGCGCCAGCAGCTTGGGGGGAACGGACTATGGCTACACCTTC.